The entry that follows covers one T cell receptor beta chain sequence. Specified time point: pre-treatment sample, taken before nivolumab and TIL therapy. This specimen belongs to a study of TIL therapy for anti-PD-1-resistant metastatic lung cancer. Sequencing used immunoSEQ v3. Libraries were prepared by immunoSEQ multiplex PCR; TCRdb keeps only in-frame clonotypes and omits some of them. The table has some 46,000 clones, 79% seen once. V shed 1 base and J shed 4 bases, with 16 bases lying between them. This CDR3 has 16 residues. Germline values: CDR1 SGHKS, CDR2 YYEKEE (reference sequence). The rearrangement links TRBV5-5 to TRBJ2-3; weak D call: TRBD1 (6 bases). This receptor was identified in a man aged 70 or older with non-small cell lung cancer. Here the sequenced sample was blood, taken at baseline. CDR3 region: CASSLSAGAIADTQYF. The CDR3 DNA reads TGTGCCAGCAGCTTGTCGGCAGGGGCTATAGCAGATACGCAGTATTTT.